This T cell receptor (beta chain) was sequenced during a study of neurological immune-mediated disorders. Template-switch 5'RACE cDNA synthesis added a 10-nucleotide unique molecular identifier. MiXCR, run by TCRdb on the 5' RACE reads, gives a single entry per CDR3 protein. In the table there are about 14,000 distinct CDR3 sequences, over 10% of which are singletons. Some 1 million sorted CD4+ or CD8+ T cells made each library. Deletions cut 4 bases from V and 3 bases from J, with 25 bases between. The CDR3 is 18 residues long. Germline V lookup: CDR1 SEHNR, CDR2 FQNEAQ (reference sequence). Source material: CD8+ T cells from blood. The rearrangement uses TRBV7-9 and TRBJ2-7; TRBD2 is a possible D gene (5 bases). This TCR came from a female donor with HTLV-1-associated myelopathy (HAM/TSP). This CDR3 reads CASSSYGREGTPFYEQYF. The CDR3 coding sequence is TGTGCCAGCAGCTCATACGGGCGAGAGGGTACCCCTTTCTACGAGCAGTACTTC.